This TCR beta chain emerged from a study of T-cell reconstitution after alpha-beta-depleted transplantation in children. Library preparation (for TCRbeta) was performed with unique molecular identifiers. TCRdb reprocessed the PCR reads via MiXCR and lists one record per CDR3 protein. The sample gives some 300,000 distinct CDR3 sequences, roughly a tenth of which show up once; roughly 7% is in the top ten. There are 14 residues in the CDR3. In germline, CDR1 is KGHDR, CDR2 SFDVKD. Trimming pared 8 bases from V and 3 bases from J, leaving 12 bases between. This clonotype has ten or more counts. The target antigen is unknown. Overall study findings and caveats: It was reported that alpha-beta T cells came from several hundred expanded graft clones (about two months after transplant). For some patients, TCRbeta diversity was high at day 60 because of recipient T cells and thymic progenitors that survived. Newly made T cells mostly supplied T-cell counts and diversity one year after transplant.

This chain connects TRBV24-1 to TRBJ2-2; D call uncertain. Specimen: PBMCs, collected before TCRalphabeta/CD19-depleted stem cell transplant. The sequence came from a boy in the first two years of life with acute myeloid leukemia, due to receive a stem cell transplant. CDR3 amino acids: CATKGPAHTGELFF. The CDR3 nucleotides read TGTGCCACCAAGGGCCCTGCTCACACCGGGGAGCTGTTTTTT.